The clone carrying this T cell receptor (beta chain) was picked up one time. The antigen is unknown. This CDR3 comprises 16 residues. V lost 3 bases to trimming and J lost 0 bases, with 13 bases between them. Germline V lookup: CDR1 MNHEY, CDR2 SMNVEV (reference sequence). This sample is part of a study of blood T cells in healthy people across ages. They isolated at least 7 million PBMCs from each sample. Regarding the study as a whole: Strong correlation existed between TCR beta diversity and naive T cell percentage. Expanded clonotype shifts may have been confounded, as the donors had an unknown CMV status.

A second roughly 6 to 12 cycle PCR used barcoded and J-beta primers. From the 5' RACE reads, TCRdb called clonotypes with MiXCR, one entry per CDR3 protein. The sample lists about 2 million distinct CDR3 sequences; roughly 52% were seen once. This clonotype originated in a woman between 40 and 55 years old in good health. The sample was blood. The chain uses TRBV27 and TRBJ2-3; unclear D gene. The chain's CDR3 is CASSFFRPLSTDTQYF. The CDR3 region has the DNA TGTGCCAGCAGTTTTTTCCGACCACTGAGCACAGATACGCAGTATTTT.